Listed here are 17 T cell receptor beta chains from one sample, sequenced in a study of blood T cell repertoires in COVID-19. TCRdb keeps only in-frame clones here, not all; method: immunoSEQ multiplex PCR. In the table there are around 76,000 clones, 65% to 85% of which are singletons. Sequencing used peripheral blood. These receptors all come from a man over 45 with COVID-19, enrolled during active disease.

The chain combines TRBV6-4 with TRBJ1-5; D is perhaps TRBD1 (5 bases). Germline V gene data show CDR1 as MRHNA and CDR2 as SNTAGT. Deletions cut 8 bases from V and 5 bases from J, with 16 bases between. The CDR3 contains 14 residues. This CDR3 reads CASSTGGTYQPQHF. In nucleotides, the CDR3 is TGTGCCAGCTCGACGGGGGGGACGTATCAGCCCCAGCATTTT.

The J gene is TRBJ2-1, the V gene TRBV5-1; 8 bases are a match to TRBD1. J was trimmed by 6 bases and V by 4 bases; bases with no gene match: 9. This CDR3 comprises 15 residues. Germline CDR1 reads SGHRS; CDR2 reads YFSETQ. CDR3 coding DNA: TGCGCCAGCAGCCAAGGACAGGGTGGGACCAATGAGCAGTTCTTC. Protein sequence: CASSQGQGGTNEQFF.

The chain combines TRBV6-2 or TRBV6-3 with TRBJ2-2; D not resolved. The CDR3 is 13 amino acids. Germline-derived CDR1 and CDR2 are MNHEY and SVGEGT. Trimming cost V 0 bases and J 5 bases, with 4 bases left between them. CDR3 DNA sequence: TGTGCCAGCAGTTACTCCGAGACCGGGGAGCTGTTTTTT. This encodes CASSYSETGELFF.

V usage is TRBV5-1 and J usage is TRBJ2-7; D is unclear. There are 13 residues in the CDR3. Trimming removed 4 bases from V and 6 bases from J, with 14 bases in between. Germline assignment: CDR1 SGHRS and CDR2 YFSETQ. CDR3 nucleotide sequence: TGCGCCAGCAGCGGAGACGCGCTCCCCGAGCAGTACTTC. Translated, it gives CASSGDALPEQYF.

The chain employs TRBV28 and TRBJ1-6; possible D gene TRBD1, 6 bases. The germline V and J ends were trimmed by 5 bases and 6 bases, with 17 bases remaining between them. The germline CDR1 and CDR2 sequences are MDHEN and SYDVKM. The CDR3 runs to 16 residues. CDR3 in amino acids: CASSALGGTGNSPLHF. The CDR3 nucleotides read TGTGCCAGCAGTGCCTTAGGGGGTACGGGTAATTCACCCCTCCACTTT.

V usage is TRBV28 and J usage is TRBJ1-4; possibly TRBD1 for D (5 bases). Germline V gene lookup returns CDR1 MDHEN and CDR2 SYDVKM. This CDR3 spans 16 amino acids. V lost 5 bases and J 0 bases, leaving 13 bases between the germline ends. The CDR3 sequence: CASSPQGTATNEKLFF. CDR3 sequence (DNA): TGTGCCAGCAGTCCCCAGGGCACTGCAACTAATGAAAAACTGTTTTTT.

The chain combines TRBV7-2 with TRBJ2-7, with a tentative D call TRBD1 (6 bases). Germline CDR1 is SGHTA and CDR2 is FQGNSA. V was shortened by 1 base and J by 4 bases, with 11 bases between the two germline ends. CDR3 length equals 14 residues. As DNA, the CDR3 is TGTGCCAGCAGCTTAGGGCTAGGGGGTTACGAGCAGTACTTC. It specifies CASSLGLGGYEQYF. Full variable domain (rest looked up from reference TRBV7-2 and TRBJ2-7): GAGVSQSPSNKVTEKGKDVELRCDPISGHTALYWYRQSLGQGLEFLIYFQGNSAPDKSGLPSDRFSAERTGGSVSTLTIQRTQQEDSAVYLCASSLGLGGYEQYFGPGTRLTVT.

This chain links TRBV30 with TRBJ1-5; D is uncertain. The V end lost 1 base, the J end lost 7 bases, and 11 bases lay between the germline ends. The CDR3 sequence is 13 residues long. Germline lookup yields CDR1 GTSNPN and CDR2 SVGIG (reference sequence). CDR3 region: CAWSGSRLQPQHF. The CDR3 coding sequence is TGTGCCTGGAGTGGGAGTCGGTTGCAGCCCCAGCATTTT.

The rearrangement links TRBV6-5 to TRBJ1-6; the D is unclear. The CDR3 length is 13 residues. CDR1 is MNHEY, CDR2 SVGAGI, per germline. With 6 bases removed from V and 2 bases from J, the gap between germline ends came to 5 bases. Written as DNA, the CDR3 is TGTGCCAGCAGGGGCCCCTATAATTCACCCCTCCACTTT. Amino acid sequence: CASRGPYNSPLHF.

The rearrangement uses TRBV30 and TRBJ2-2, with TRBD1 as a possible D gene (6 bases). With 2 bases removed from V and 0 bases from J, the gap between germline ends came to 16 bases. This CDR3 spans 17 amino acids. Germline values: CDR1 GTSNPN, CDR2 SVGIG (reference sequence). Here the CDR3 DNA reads TGTGCCTGGAGTCGCCGGACAGATGCAACGAACACCGGGGAGCTGTTTTTT. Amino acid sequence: CAWSRRTDATNTGELFF.

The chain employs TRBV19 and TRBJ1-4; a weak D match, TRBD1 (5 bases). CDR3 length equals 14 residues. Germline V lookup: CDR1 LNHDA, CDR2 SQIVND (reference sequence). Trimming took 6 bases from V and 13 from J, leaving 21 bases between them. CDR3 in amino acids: CASSSPGRGEVLFF. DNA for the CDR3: TGTGCCAGTAGCTCCCCCGGGAGGGGCGAAGTACTGTTTTTT.

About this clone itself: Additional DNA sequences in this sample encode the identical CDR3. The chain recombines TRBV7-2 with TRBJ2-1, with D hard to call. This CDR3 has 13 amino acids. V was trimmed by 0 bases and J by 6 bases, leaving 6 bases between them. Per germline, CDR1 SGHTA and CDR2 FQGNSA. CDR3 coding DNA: TGTGCCAGCAGCTTAGCTGGCGGCAATGAGCAGTTCTTC. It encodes CASSLAGGNEQFF.

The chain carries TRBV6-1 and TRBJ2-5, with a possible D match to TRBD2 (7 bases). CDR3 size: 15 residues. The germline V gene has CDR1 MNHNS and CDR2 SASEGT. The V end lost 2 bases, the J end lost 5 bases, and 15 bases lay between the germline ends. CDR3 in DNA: TGTGCCAGCAGTGAATTTGAGGGAGGGGGGGAGACCCAGTACTTC. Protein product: CASSEFEGGGETQYF.

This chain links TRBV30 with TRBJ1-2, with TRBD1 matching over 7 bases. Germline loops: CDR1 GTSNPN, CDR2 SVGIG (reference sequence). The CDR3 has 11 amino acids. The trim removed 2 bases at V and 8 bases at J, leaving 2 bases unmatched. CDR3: CAWSTGVGYTF. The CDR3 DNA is TGTGCCTGGAGTACAGGGGTCGGCTACACCTTC.

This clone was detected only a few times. The CDR3 reads CASSYAAGGPDEQYF. In nucleotides, the CDR3 is TGTGCCAGCAGTTACGCAGCGGGAGGGCCCGACGAGCAGTACTTC. The chain recombines TRBV6-5 with TRBJ2-7, with 10 bases fitting TRBD2. CDR1 and CDR2 from the germline V gene are MNHEY and SVGAGI. CDR3 size: 15 residues. The J segment lost 5 bases and the V segment lost 2 bases, leaving 6 bases of the junction unmatched.

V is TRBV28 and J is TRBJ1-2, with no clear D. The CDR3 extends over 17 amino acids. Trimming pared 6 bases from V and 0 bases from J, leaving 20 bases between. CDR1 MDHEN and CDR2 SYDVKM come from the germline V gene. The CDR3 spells CASSPAGTVPSNYGYTF. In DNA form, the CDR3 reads TGTGCCAGCAGCCCCGCCGGCACAGTACCGTCTAACTATGGCTACACCTTC.

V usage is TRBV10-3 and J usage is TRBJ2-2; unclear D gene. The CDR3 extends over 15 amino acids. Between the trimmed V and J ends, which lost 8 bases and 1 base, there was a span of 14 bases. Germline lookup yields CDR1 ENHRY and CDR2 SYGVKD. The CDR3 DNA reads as TGTGCCATCCCTGTACGAGAAGTGAACACCGGGGAGCTGTTTTTT. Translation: CAIPVREVNTGELFF.